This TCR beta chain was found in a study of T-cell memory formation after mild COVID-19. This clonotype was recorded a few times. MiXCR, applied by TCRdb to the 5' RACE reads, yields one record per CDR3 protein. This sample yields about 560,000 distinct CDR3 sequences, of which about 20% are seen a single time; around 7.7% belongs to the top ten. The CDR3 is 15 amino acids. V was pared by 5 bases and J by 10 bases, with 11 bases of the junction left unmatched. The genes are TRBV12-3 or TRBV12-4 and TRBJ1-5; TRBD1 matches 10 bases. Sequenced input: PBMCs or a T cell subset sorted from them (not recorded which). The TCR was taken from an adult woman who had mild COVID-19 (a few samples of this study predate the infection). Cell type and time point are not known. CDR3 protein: CASSPARQGAEPQHF. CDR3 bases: TGTGCCAGCAGTCCCGCCCGACAGGGGGCAGAACCCCAGCATTTT.